Presented here are 26 T cell receptor beta chains from one specimen sequenced in a study of identical twins. TCRdb redid the calling of the 5' RACE reads with MiXCR, one entry per CDR3 protein. The data contain 250,000 to 300,000 distinct CDR3 sequences, about 8% of them seen just once; the ten biggest clones take up around 3%. The same sample was also studied in work on yellow fever vaccine responses in identical twins.

Sequencing was done on a sample of CD8+ T cells sorted from blood. These receptors were collected from a young woman in good health.

This clonotype was observed a handful of times. This rearrangement joins TRBV20-1 to TRBJ1-2, with D maybe TRBD1 (5 bases). The germline V gene has CDR1 DFQATT and CDR2 SNEGSKA (reference sequence). Trimming stripped 0 bases from V and 6 bases from J, with 14 bases between. The CDR3 has 14 amino acids. The CDR3 protein is CSAREGREFDGYTF. DNA of the CDR3: TGCAGTGCTAGAGAGGGCAGGGAATTCGATGGCTACACCTTC.

This clonotype was recorded many times. The rearrangement links TRBV27 to TRBJ1-5; 9 bases align to TRBD1. Germline lookup yields CDR1 MNHEY and CDR2 SMNVEV (reference sequence). The junction had 4 bases not matched to a gene; V was cut back by 4 bases and J by 3 bases. The CDR3 contains 15 residues. The chain's CDR3 is CASSSGTGHNQPQHF. CDR3 in DNA: TGTGCCAGCAGTTCGGGGACAGGGCACAATCAGCCCCAGCATTTT.

This sequence joins TRBV6-5 and TRBJ2-3, with 12 bases identical to TRBD2. J was trimmed by 5 bases and V by 3 bases; bases with no gene match: 3. This CDR3 contains 15 residues. The germline V gene encodes CDR1 MNHEY and CDR2 SVGAGI. The CDR3 bases are TGTGCCAGCAGTTATGGGGGACTAGCGGGAGATACGCAGTATTTT. It encodes CASSYGGLAGDTQYF.

The chain employs TRBV25-1 and TRBJ2-2, with 9 bases identical to TRBD1. After removal of 3 bases from V and 4 bases from J, the junction contained 6 bases not matched to a gene. Germline CDR1 MGHDK, CDR2 SYGVNS. This CDR3 spans 16 amino acids. CDR3: CASSDWDREGTGELFF. The CDR3 DNA sequence: TGTGCCAGCAGTGATTGGGACAGGGAGGGCACCGGGGAGCTGTTTTTT.

This clonotype has a handful of counts. The V gene is TRBV12-3 or TRBV12-4, the J gene TRBJ1-3; unclear D gene. The length of the CDR3 is 16 residues. V gave up 4 bases and J gave up 0 bases, with 13 bases separating them. DNA for the CDR3: TGTGCCAGCAGTTCCCCACGGAGCCCCTCTGGAAACACCATATATTTT. Protein: CASSSPRSPSGNTIYF.

This clonotype was picked up many times. The chain carries TRBV27 and TRBJ2-7; D is perhaps TRBD1 (5 bases). Looked up from germline, CDR1 is MNHEY and CDR2 is SMNVEV (reference sequence). This CDR3 is built from 15 residues. V was trimmed by 5 bases and J by 2 bases, leaving 16 bases between them. Here the CDR3 reads CASSPTAYYTYEQYF. CDR3 DNA: TGTGCCAGCAGTCCGACAGCGTATTATACCTACGAGCAGTACTTC.

This chain connects TRBV4-1 to TRBJ2-1, with D perhaps TRBD2 (5 bases). V lost 5 bases to trimming and J lost 8 bases, with 19 bases between them. The CDR3 loop spans 15 amino acids. Germline CDR1 is MGHRA and CDR2 is YSYEKL. This CDR3 reads CASSLRLGIVDEQFF. The CDR3 region has the DNA TGCGCCAGCAGCTTAAGGCTCGGGATCGTCGATGAGCAGTTCTTC.

The sample holds many counts of this clonotype. This chain joins TRBV12-3 or TRBV12-4 and TRBJ2-7, with D possibly being TRBD1 (5 bases). V was trimmed by 4 bases and J by 1 base, leaving 11 bases between them. The CDR3 runs to 14 residues. CDR3 residues: CASSYAGKSYEQYF. The CDR3 nucleotides are TGTGCCAGCAGTTACGCAGGGAAGTCCTACGAGCAGTACTTC.

This clonotype was seen repeatedly, ten times or more. J is TRBJ2-3 and V is TRBV11-2; TRBD2 matches 9 bases. Germline V gene data show CDR1 as SGHAT and CDR2 as FQNNGV. The CDR3 consists of 20 residues. Unmatched junction bases numbered 22, after V lost 5 bases and J lost 4 bases. The CDR3 sequence: CASSKTQVGVAGVAADTQYF. The CDR3 bases are TGTGCCAGCAGCAAAACACAGGTTGGGGTAGCGGGAGTGGCGGCAGATACGCAGTATTTT.

This clonotype was seen only a few times. J is TRBJ2-2 and V is TRBV15; D not certain. Trimming removed 3 bases from V and 0 bases from J, with 5 bases in between. The CDR3 is 14 residues long. CDR1 is LNHNV and CDR2 is YYDKDF in the germline V gene (reference sequence). The CDR3 region is CATSSRTNTGELFF. CDR3 in DNA: TGTGCCACCAGCAGTCGGACGAACACCGGGGAGCTGTTTTTT.

This clonotype appeared many times. The rearrangement uses TRBV7-9 and TRBJ2-5; unclear D gene. The CDR3 extends over 13 amino acids. V was cut by 2 bases and J by 5 bases, with 9 bases left in between. Germline values: CDR1 SEHNR, CDR2 FQNEAQ (reference sequence). CDR3 bases: TGTGCCAGCAGCTTAAATCCTGCGGAGACCCAGTACTTC. As protein: CASSLNPAETQYF.

This clonotype was recorded at least ten times. The chain recombines TRBV10-3 with TRBJ2-2, with D unclear. Per the germline V gene, CDR1 is ENHRY and CDR2 is SYGVKD. The CDR3 runs 15 residues. Trimming took off 5 bases at V and 1 base at J, with 11 bases between the two ends. CDR3 region: CAISPGRMNTGELFF. DNA for the CDR3: TGTGCCATCAGTCCCGGACGGATGAACACCGGGGAGCTGTTTTTT.

This clonotype appeared many times. CDR3 bases: TGTGCCAGCAGTGAGGGGGCTAGCGGAGGTACATTAGGGCAGTTCTTC. Residues: CASSEGASGGTLGQFF. The J gene is TRBJ2-1, the V gene TRBV6-4; D is possibly TRBD2 (7 bases). CDR3 length: 16 residues. The V end was cut by 3 bases, the J end by 12 bases, with 24 bases between. CDR1 is MRHNA and CDR2 is SNTAGT in the germline V gene.

This clonotype has a handful of counts. The chain links TRBV20-1 to TRBJ2-7, with 7 bases identical to TRBD1. V was pared by 5 bases and J by 5 bases, with 12 bases of the junction left unmatched. CDR1 is DFQATT and CDR2 is SNEGSKA in the germline V gene (reference sequence). CDR3 size: 14 residues. The CDR3 DNA is TGCAGTGCTGGCCCGGGACAGAGAAGGGACGAGCAGTACTTC. Amino acids: CSAGPGQRRDEQYF.

The gene calls are TRBV5-5 and TRBJ2-1; D is ambiguous. Germline V gene lookup returns CDR1 SGHKS and CDR2 YYEKEE (reference sequence). Between the trimmed V and J ends, which lost 5 bases and 6 bases, there was a span of 12 bases. The CDR3 covers 13 residues. The CDR3 protein is CASRYVGFNEQFF. CDR3 bases: TGTGCCAGCAGATATGTTGGGTTCAATGAGCAGTTCTTC.

This clonotype turned up a few times. The rearrangement links TRBV27 to TRBJ2-5; 7 bases align to TRBD2. The V gene end was trimmed by 2 bases and the J gene end by 2 bases; junction bases not matched to a gene: 2. The germline gives CDR1 MNHEY, CDR2 SMNVEV (reference sequence). There are 14 residues in the CDR3. The CDR3 sequence: CASSLMGGQETQYF. The DNA for the CDR3 is TGTGCCAGCAGTTTAATGGGGGGGCAAGAGACCCAGTACTTC.

This clonotype was seen a few times. This sequence joins TRBV7-6 and TRBJ2-6; 7 bases fit TRBD1. This CDR3 region has 15 residues. The ends lost 5 bases at V and 0 bases at J; junction bases unmatched: 1. The germline CDR1 and CDR2 sequences are SGHVS and FNYEAQ. The CDR3 region has the DNA TGTGCCAGCAGCGACAGGGACTCTGGGGCCAACGTCCTGACTTTC. Translating it yields CASSDRDSGANVLTF.

This chain uses TRBV6-5 with TRBJ1-2; D ambiguous. The V gene lost 3 bases and the J gene lost 8 bases, with 7 bases spanning the gap. The CDR3 length is 11 residues. CDR1 and CDR2 (germline): MNHEY, SVGAGI. CDR3: CASSYNGGYTF. The CDR3 region has the DNA TGTGCCAGCAGTTATAATGGGGGCTACACCTTC.

As to this clonotype: At one boundary the junction diverges from the germline segment, which might be a read error. The V and J genes are TRBV7-7 and TRBJ2-1, with 7 bases matching TRBD1. The CDR3 covers 16 residues. Germline CDR1 is SSHAT and CDR2 is FNYEAQ (reference sequence). The CDR3 is CASSLAPRGSGNEQFF. The CDR3 DNA follows: TGTGCTAGCAGCTTAGCTCCCAGGGGGTCGGGCAATGAGCAGTTCTTC.

This clonotype was seen a few times. The genes are TRBV27 and TRBJ2-3; D gene ambiguous. The CDR3 runs to 12 residues. V was shortened by 7 bases and J by 6 bases, with 11 bases between the two germline ends. Germline CDR1 is MNHEY and CDR2 is SMNVEV (reference sequence). CDR3 region: CASTGVGDTQYF. CDR3 coding DNA: TGTGCCAGCACCGGAGTCGGGGATACGCAGTATTTT.

This clonotype was counted only a few times. The rearrangement uses TRBV27 and TRBJ2-5; D is unresolved. V was trimmed by 2 bases and J by 0 bases, leaving 13 bases between them. Germline V gene lookup returns CDR1 MNHEY and CDR2 SMNVEV (reference sequence). The CDR3 runs 16 residues. Here the CDR3 DNA reads TGTGCCAGCAGTTTACAACCCCGAAGGGACCAAGAGACCCAGTACTTC. This sequence encodes CASSLQPRRDQETQYF.

This clonotype came up a few times. V gene TRBV20-1 combines with J gene TRBJ2-3; weak D call: TRBD2 (6 bases). Germline values: CDR1 DFQATT, CDR2 SNEGSKA (reference sequence). CDR3 length: 13 residues. V was trimmed by 1 base and J by 6 bases, leaving 11 bases between them. CDR3 protein: CSARGRGADTQYF. The CDR3 region has the DNA TGCAGTGCTAGAGGGAGGGGAGCCGATACGCAGTATTTT.

V gene TRBV6-2 or TRBV6-3 combines with J gene TRBJ2-3; 7 nucleotides agree with TRBD2. Germline trimming cut 6 bases from V and 5 bases from J; bases unmatched to any gene: 14. CDR3 length equals 16 residues. The V gene's germline CDR1 is MNHEY and CDR2 SVGEGT. CDR3: CASSLLRGIAGDTQYF. DNA of the CDR3: TGTGCCAGCAGCCTCTTACGGGGGATAGCGGGAGATACGCAGTATTTT.

This clonotype was seen more than once but under ten times. The chain links TRBV28 to TRBJ2-6, with D perhaps TRBD1 (6 bases). Germline V gene sequence: CDR1 MDHEN, CDR2 SYDVKM. This CDR3 comprises 21 residues. V was trimmed by 6 bases and J by 0 bases, leaving 27 bases between them. The CDR3 loop reads CASSHTGKPPLSLSGANVLTF. CDR3 DNA sequence: TGTGCCAGCAGCCATACAGGGAAGCCTCCTCTCTCTCTCTCTGGGGCCAACGTCCTGACTTTC. Based on the CDR3 plus reference TRBV28 and TRBJ2-6, the full variable domain is DVKVTQSSRYLVKRTGEKVFLECVQDMDHENMFWYRQDPGLGLRLIYFSYDVKMKEKGDIPEGYSVSREKKERFSLILESASTNQTSMYLCASSHTGKPPLSLSGANVLTFGAGSRLTVL.

The table lists this clonotype with many counts. The chain combines TRBV4-3 with TRBJ2-1; TRBD2 agrees at 13 bases. V lost 3 bases to trimming and J lost 6 bases; unmatched junction nucleotides: 11. Germline values: CDR1 LGHNA, CDR2 YSLEER. The CDR3 spans 18 residues. The DNA of the CDR3 is TGCGCCAGCAGCCAGGTACTGTCCGGGACTAGCGGGACCAATGAGCAGTTCTTC. Translating gives CASSQVLSGTSGTNEQFF.

A few counts support this clonotype. This chain joins TRBV18 and TRBJ2-7; D possibly corresponds to TRBD2 (6 bases). Germline CDR1 reads KGHSH; CDR2 reads LQKENI. The ends were cut back, 3 bases at V and 0 bases at J, with 15 bases in the middle. The CDR3 has 16 amino acids. The CDR3 loop is CASSPGGTDGSYEQYF. CDR3 bases: TGTGCCAGCTCACCGGGCGGGACTGATGGCTCCTACGAGCAGTACTTC.